Listed below are T cell receptor beta chains from one sample, sequenced in a study of blood T cell repertoires in COVID-19. Here immunoSEQ multiplex PCR was the method, and the copy in TCRdb shows in-frame clones only, minus some. The sample holds roughly 400,000 clones; nearly 90% are singletons and the top ten take about 1.5%. Specimen: PBMCs or T cells enriched from blood (not recorded which). The receptors were sampled from a woman aged 18-29 years who had been exposed to COVID-19. Both conserved end residues are part of each CDR3. A D gene is named only where the DNA matches it firmly. Clone size is stated in some rows and not others, as once, few, many or a class when expanded.

j_gene: TRBJ1-5
abundance: once
v_gene: TRBV16
d_gene: -
CDR3nt: TGTGCCAGCAGCCCTCGGGCGAGGGAAGGATCCCAGCATTTT
CDR3aa: CASSPRAREGSQHF

j_gene: TRBJ1-6
abundance: -
v_gene: TRBV30
d_gene: -
CDR3nt: TGTGCCGGGTGGTTAGCAGATAATTCACCCCTCCACTTT
CDR3aa: CAGWLADNSPLHF

j_gene: TRBJ1-3
abundance: -
v_gene: TRBV5-1
d_gene: -
CDR3nt: TGCGCCAGCAGCTCCGACAGCGTTGGAAACACCATATATTTT
CDR3aa: CASSSDSVGNTIYF

j_gene: TRBJ1-2
abundance: -
v_gene: TRBV10-2
d_gene: TRBD1
CDR3nt: TGCGCCAGCGCCCAGGACAGGGGGCTCTATGGCTACACCTTC
CDR3aa: CASAQDRGLYGYTF

j_gene: TRBJ2-5
abundance: -
v_gene: TRBV4-1
d_gene: TRBD2
CDR3nt: TGCGCCAGCAGCCCCGAGGGAGCGGGGGGGCTTATTGAGACCCAGTACTTC
CDR3aa: CASSPEGAGGLIETQYF

j_gene: TRBJ1-1
abundance: -
v_gene: TRBV28
d_gene: TRBD1
CDR3nt: TGTGCCAGCAGTTTATGGGCGACAGGGGGTAATGAAGCTTTCTTT
CDR3aa: CASSLWATGGNEAFF

j_gene: TRBJ1-2
abundance: -
v_gene: TRBV5-1
d_gene: TRBD1
CDR3nt: TGCGCCAGCAGCTTGGTTGGACAGGGGGGTTATGGCTACACCTTC
CDR3aa: CASSLVGQGGYGYTF

j_gene: TRBJ2-5
abundance: -
v_gene: TRBV24-1
d_gene: -
CDR3nt: TGTGCCACCAGTGTCACCCGGGGAGAGACCCAGTACTTC
CDR3aa: CATSVTRGETQYF

j_gene: TRBJ1-2
abundance: -
v_gene: TRBV9
d_gene: -
CDR3nt: TGTGCCAGCAGCGTAGGGACAGAGGAGGGCTACACCTTC
CDR3aa: CASSVGTEEGYTF

j_gene: TRBJ2-1
abundance: once
v_gene: TRBV27
d_gene: TRBD2
CDR3nt: TGTGCCAGCAGCCTTACTAGCGGGAGGGCCCATGAGCAGTTCTTC
CDR3aa: CASSLTSGRAHEQFF

j_gene: TRBJ2-7
abundance: -
v_gene: TRBV2
d_gene: TRBD1
CDR3nt: TGTGCCAGCAGCCGGGACAGCCAATACGAGCAGTACTTC
CDR3aa: CASSRDSQYEQYF

j_gene: TRBJ2-1
abundance: once
v_gene: TRBV27
d_gene: -
CDR3nt: TGTGCCAGCAGTCCCCGGGGTAGCGCCGTAAACAATGAGCAGTTCTTC
CDR3aa: CASSPRGSAVNNEQFF

j_gene: TRBJ1-1
abundance: -
v_gene: TRBV9
d_gene: -
CDR3nt: TGTGCCAGCAGGGGGAGGGGCACTGAAGCTTTCTTT
CDR3aa: CASRGRGTEAFF

j_gene: TRBJ1-2
abundance: few
v_gene: TRBV28
d_gene: -
CDR3nt: TGTGCCAGCAGTGACATCTTACAGGGTAATGGCTACACCTTC
CDR3aa: CASSDILQGNGYTF

j_gene: TRBJ2-7
abundance: once
v_gene: TRBV28
d_gene: -
CDR3nt: TGTGCCAGCAGTTTCCACCGAGGACAGTCCTACGAGCAGTACTTC
CDR3aa: CASSFHRGQSYEQYF

j_gene: TRBJ2-5
abundance: -
v_gene: TRBV18
d_gene: -
CDR3nt: TGTGCCAGCTCACCAGGCCTTCAAGAGACCCAGTACTTC
CDR3aa: CASSPGLQETQYF

j_gene: TRBJ1-2
abundance: -
v_gene: TRBV4-1
d_gene: -
CDR3nt: TGCGCCAGCAGCCCGAACACAGGCCCCTATGGCTACACCTTC
CDR3aa: CASSPNTGPYGYTF

j_gene: TRBJ1-3
abundance: -
v_gene: TRBV15
d_gene: -
CDR3nt: TGTGCCACCAGCAGAGAGGGCCTTACCTCCGGAAACACCATATATTTT
CDR3aa: CATSREGLTSGNTIYF

j_gene: TRBJ2-5
abundance: -
v_gene: TRBV19
d_gene: -
CDR3nt: TGTGCCAGTAGGTTAAGCGGCCGGTGGGAGACCCAGTACTTC
CDR3aa: CASRLSGRWETQYF

j_gene: TRBJ2-1
abundance: -
v_gene: TRBV10-2
d_gene: TRBD1
CDR3nt: TGCGCCAGCAGAAGACAGGGTGAGCAGTTCTTC
CDR3aa: CASRRQGEQFF

j_gene: TRBJ1-2
abundance: -
v_gene: TRBV30
d_gene: -
CDR3nt: TGTGCCTGGAGCCCAGGGTCACATGGCTACACCTTC
CDR3aa: CAWSPGSHGYTF

j_gene: TRBJ1-6
abundance: -
v_gene: TRBV3-1/TRBV3-2
d_gene: TRBD1
CDR3nt: TGTGCCAGCAGCCAAGAAGACAGGGTTTATAATTCACCCCTCCACTTT
CDR3aa: CASSQEDRVYNSPLHF

j_gene: TRBJ1-1
abundance: -
v_gene: TRBV6-5
d_gene: -
CDR3nt: TGTGCCAGCAGTTACCTCCTTTCGGGGGGGGTCACTGAAGCTTTCTTT
CDR3aa: CASSYLLSGGVTEAFF

j_gene: TRBJ2-1
abundance: -
v_gene: TRBV7-9
d_gene: TRBD1
CDR3nt: TGTGCCAGCAGCTTGGAAGGGGGCAATTACAATGAGCAGTTCTTC
CDR3aa: CASSLEGGNYNEQFF

j_gene: TRBJ1-5
abundance: -
v_gene: TRBV6-5
d_gene: -
CDR3nt: TGTGCCAGCATGGAGGGGACGAGCAATCAGCCCCAGCATTTT
CDR3aa: CASMEGTSNQPQHF

j_gene: TRBJ1-6
abundance: -
v_gene: TRBV10-3
d_gene: -
CDR3nt: TGTGCCATCAGTGAGTCTGGGCAACTCTCACCCCTCCACTTT
CDR3aa: CAISESGQLSPLHF

j_gene: TRBJ2-5
abundance: -
v_gene: TRBV9
d_gene: TRBD2
CDR3nt: TGTGCCAGCAGCGCGGGACTAGCGGGGGGGACCCAAGAGACCCAGTACTTC
CDR3aa: CASSAGLAGGTQETQYF

j_gene: TRBJ2-7
abundance: few
v_gene: TRBV5-1
d_gene: -
CDR3nt: TGCGCCAGCAGCTTGGCCAGTACAGGGATTCCCCCCTACGAGCAGTACTTC
CDR3aa: CASSLASTGIPPYEQYF

j_gene: TRBJ2-2
abundance: -
v_gene: TRBV13
d_gene: -
CDR3nt: TGTGCCAGCAGCTTTGCTTTACAGAACACCGGGGAGCTGTTTTTT
CDR3aa: CASSFALQNTGELFF

j_gene: TRBJ2-7
abundance: once
v_gene: TRBV7-2
d_gene: TRBD1
CDR3nt: TGTGCCAGCAGATCAGCGACAGGGAACGAGCAGTACTTC
CDR3aa: CASRSATGNEQYF

j_gene: TRBJ1-4
abundance: -
v_gene: TRBV5-6
d_gene: -
CDR3nt: TGTGCCAGCAGCTTCTTCAGGGTCACTAATGAAAAACTGTTTTTT
CDR3aa: CASSFFRVTNEKLFF

j_gene: TRBJ2-2
abundance: -
v_gene: TRBV9
d_gene: -
CDR3nt: TGTGCCAGCAGCGGTAATCGTCAGGTGGGGGGAACCGGGGAGCTGTTTTTT
CDR3aa: CASSGNRQVGGTGELFF

j_gene: TRBJ2-7
abundance: -
v_gene: TRBV19
d_gene: TRBD2
CDR3nt: TGTGCCAGTAGCCGGGGACTAGCGGAAGGATACGAGCAGTACTTC
CDR3aa: CASSRGLAEGYEQYF

j_gene: TRBJ2-3
abundance: once
v_gene: TRBV9
d_gene: -
CDR3nt: TGTGCCAGCAGCGTAACCGGGGGGCAGGCAGATACGCAGTATTTT
CDR3aa: CASSVTGGQADTQYF

j_gene: TRBJ2-2
abundance: -
v_gene: TRBV19
d_gene: TRBD1
CDR3nt: TGTGCCAGTAGAATCGACAGGGGCCAAAACACCGGGGAGCTGTTTTTT
CDR3aa: CASRIDRGQNTGELFF

j_gene: TRBJ1-5
abundance: -
v_gene: TRBV19
d_gene: TRBD1
CDR3nt: TGTGCCAGTACCCCGGGACAGGTGTATCAGCCCCAGCATTTT
CDR3aa: CASTPGQVYQPQHF

j_gene: TRBJ2-1
abundance: -
v_gene: TRBV9
d_gene: TRBD2
CDR3nt: TGTGCCAGCAGCGTAGACCCTAGCGGGGGAGGCAATGAGCAGTTCTTC
CDR3aa: CASSVDPSGGGNEQFF

j_gene: TRBJ1-4
abundance: -
v_gene: TRBV28
d_gene: -
CDR3nt: TGTGCCAGCAGTTCCCCGTCCATTAGTGAAAAACTGTTTTTT
CDR3aa: CASSSPSISEKLFF

j_gene: TRBJ2-7
abundance: -
v_gene: TRBV2
d_gene: -
CDR3nt: TGTGCCAGCGAGCGTCGTTACTACGAGCAGTACTTC
CDR3aa: CASERRYYEQYF

j_gene: TRBJ2-3
abundance: -
v_gene: TRBV4-1
d_gene: TRBD2
CDR3nt: TGCGCCAGCAGCTACCGTGGGCAAGCGGGAGATGCAGATACGCAGTATTTT
CDR3aa: CASSYRGQAGDADTQYF

j_gene: TRBJ2-1
abundance: -
v_gene: TRBV20-1
d_gene: -
CDR3nt: TGCAGTGCTCGGGGGGCGGATGAGCAGTTCTTC
CDR3aa: CSARGADEQFF

j_gene: TRBJ2-2
abundance: -
v_gene: TRBV27
d_gene: TRBD2
CDR3nt: TGTGCCAGCAGTCCCCTCTCACTAGCGGGGGGCACCGGGGAGCTGTTTTTT
CDR3aa: CASSPLSLAGGTGELFF